The 5 T cell receptor beta chains reported below all come from one sample, sequenced in a study of T cell changes during pregnancy in multiple sclerosis. Produced via immunoSEQ multiplex PCR; TCRdb's table is partial and in-frame only. The table lists roughly 90,000 clones, 85% to 95% of them singletons, with around 0.93% in the top ten. This specimen was peripheral blood, taken before pregnancy. The receptors shown here come from a female donor with multiple sclerosis, enrolled in a pregnancy study.

This chain connects TRBV25-1 to TRBJ2-2, with 10 bases lining up with TRBD1. CDR3 length equals 16 residues. CDR1 is MGHDK, CDR2 SYGVNS, per germline. Unmatched junction bases numbered 7, after V lost 3 bases and J lost 6 bases. The CDR3 loop is CASSDLTGGASGELFF. CDR3 DNA: TGTGCCAGCAGTGATTTGACAGGGGGCGCTTCCGGGGAGCTGTTTTTT.

The rearrangement uses TRBV13 and TRBJ1-1; TRBD1 is a possible D gene (5 bases). This CDR3 contains 15 residues. Trimming removed 1 base at V and 5 bases at J, with 14 bases between. Per the germline V gene, CDR1 is PRHDT and CDR2 is FYEKMQ (reference sequence). The CDR3 loop is CASSLDIGGGTEAFF. CDR3 bases: TGTGCCAGCAGCTTAGATATCGGGGGAGGAACTGAAGCTTTCTTT.

The V gene is TRBV5-1, the J gene TRBJ2-1; weak D call: TRBD2 (6 bases). With 3 bases removed from V and 3 bases from J, the gap between germline ends came to 16 bases. CDR1 and CDR2 (germline): SGHRS, YFSETQ. The CDR3 is 16 residues long. CDR3 sequence: CASSYLGTLSYNEQFF. DNA for the CDR3: TGCGCCAGCAGCTACCTAGGGACTTTGAGCTACAATGAGCAGTTCTTC. Based on the CDR3 plus reference TRBV5-1 and TRBJ2-1, the full variable domain is KAGVTQTPRYLIKTRGQQVTLSCSPISGHRSVSWYQQTPGQGLQFLFEYFSETQRNKGNFPGRFSGRQFSNSRSEMNVSTLELGDSALYLCASSYLGTLSYNEQFFGPGTRLTVL.

This sequence joins TRBV6-6 and TRBJ2-3; no firm D call. Germline loops: CDR1 MNHNY, CDR2 SVGAGI (reference sequence). V was clipped by 6 bases and J by 2 bases, with 18 bases between them. The CDR3 contains 16 residues. The CDR3 coding sequence is TGTGCCAGCAGCTCGCCCGACATAATACACACAGATACGCAGTATTTT. This translates into CASSSPDIIHTDTQYF.

The sample holds a few counts of this clone. This chain links TRBV2 with TRBJ1-5, with D possibly TRBD1 on 5 matching bases. CDR3 length: 16 amino acids. Germline V gene sequence: CDR1 SNHLY, CDR2 FYNNEI. V was clipped by 5 bases and J by 1 base, with 15 bases between them. As DNA, the CDR3 is TGTGCCAGCAGTCTTCAGGGAGCGGGCAGCAATCAGCCCCAGCATTTT. Translating gives CASSLQGAGSNQPQHF. Full variable domain (rest looked up from reference TRBV2 and TRBJ1-5): EPEVTQTPSHQVTQMGQEVILRCVPISNHLYFYWYRQILGQKVEFLVSFYNNEISEKSEIFDDQFSVERPDGSNFTLKIRSTKLEDSAMYFCASSLQGAGSNQPQHFGDGTRLSIL.